This TCR beta chain comes out of a study of blood T cell repertoires in COVID-19. The CDR3 is 16 amino acids. Germline V gene sequence: CDR1 MNHEY, CDR2 SMNVEV (reference sequence). The germline V and J ends were trimmed by 3 bases and 1 base, with 16 bases remaining between them. Assay used: immunoSEQ multiplex PCR; TCRdb lists only in-frame clones, some missing. The sample records approximately 380,000 clones, approximately 90% being singletons. This receptor was taken from a woman aged 18-35 years who had recovered from COVID-19. V is TRBV27 and J is TRBJ2-7; D is unclear. The sequencing sample was made of PBMCs or T cells enriched from blood (not recorded which). The CDR3 DNA is TGTGCCAGCAGTTTCTTCCGTAGTAGTGCGTCCTACGAGCAGTACTTC. Amino acids: CASSFFRSSASYEQYF.